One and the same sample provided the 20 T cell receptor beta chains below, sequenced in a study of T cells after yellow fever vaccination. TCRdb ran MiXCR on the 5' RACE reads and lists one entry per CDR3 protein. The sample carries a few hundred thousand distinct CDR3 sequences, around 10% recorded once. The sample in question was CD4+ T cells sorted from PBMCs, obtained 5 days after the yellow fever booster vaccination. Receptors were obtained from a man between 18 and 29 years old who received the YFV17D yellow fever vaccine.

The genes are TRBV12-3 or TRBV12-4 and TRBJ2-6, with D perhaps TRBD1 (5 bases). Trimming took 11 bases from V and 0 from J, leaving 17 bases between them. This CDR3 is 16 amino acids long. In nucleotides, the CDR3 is TGTGCCTCCCCGCAGGACATTCTCTCTGGGGCCAACGTCCTGACTTTC. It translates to CASPQDILSGANVLTF.

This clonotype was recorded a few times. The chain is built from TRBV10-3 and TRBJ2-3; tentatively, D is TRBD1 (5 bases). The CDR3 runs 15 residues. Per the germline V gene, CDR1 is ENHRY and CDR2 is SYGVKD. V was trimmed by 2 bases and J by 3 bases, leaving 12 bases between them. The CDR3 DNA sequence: TGTGCCATCAGTGAGGGGGCCGAAGGGACAGATACGCAGTATTTT. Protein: CAISEGAEGTDTQYF.

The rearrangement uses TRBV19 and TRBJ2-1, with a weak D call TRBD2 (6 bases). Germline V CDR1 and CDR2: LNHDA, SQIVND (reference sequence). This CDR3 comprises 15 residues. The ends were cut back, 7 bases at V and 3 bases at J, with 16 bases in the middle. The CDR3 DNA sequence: TGTGCCAGTACTCCCCGGGACTCTATCTACAATGAGCAGTTCTTC. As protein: CASTPRDSIYNEQFF.

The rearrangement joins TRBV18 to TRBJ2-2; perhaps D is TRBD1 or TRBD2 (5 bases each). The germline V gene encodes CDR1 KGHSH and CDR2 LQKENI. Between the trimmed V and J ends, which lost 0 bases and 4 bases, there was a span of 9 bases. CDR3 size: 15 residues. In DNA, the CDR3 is TGTGCCAGCTCACCACCAATCGGGGCCACCGGGGAGCTGTTTTTT. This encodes CASSPPIGATGELFF.

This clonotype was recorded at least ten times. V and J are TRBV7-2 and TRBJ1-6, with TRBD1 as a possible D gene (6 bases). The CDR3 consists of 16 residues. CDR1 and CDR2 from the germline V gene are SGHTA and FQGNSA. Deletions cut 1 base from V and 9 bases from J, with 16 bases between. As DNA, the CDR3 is TGTGCCAGCAGCTTAGGTCCCAGGGGCTGGGGTTCACCCCTCCACTTT. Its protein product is CASSLGPRGWGSPLHF.

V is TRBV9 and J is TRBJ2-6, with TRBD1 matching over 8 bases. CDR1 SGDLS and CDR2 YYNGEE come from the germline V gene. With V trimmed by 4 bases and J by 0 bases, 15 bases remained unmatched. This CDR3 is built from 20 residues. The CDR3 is CASSSRTGRPQISGANVLTF. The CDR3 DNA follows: TGTGCCAGCAGCTCTCGGACAGGGCGTCCCCAGATCTCTGGGGCCAACGTCCTGACTTTC.

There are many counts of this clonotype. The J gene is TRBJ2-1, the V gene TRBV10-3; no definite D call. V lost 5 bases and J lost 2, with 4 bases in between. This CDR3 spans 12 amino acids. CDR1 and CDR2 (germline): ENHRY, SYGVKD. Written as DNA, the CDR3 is TGTGCCATCAGTTCCACCTACAATGAGCAGTTCTTC. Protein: CAISSTYNEQFF.

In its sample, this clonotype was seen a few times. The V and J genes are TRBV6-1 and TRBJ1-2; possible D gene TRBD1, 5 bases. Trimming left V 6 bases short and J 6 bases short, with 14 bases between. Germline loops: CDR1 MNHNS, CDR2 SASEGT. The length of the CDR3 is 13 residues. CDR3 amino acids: CASRLYGTDGYTF. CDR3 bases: TGTGCCAGCAGACTTTACGGGACGGATGGCTACACCTTC.

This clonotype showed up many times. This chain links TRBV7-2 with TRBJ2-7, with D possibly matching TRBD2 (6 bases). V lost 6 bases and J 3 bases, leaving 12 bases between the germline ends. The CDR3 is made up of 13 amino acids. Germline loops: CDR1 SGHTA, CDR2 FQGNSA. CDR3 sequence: CASSRMRDYEQYV. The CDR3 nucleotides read TGTGCCAGCAGTAGAATGCGGGACTACGAGCAGTACGTC.

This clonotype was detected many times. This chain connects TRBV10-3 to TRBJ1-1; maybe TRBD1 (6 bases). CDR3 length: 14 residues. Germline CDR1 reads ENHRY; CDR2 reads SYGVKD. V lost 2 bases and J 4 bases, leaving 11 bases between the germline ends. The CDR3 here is CAISERGAVTEAFF. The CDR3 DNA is TGTGCCATCAGTGAGCGGGGGGCGGTCACTGAAGCTTTCTTT.

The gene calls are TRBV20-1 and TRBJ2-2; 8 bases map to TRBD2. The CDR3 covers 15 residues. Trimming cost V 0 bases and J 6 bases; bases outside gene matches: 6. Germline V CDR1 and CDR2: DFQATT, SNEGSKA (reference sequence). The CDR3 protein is CSARDERGYAGELFF. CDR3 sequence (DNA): TGCAGTGCTAGAGATGAGCGGGGGTATGCCGGGGAGCTGTTTTTT.

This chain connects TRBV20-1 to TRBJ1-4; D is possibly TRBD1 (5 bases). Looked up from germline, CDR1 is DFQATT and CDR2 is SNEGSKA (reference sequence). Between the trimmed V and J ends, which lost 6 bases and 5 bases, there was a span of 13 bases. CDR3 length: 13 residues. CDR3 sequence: CSAIDSLNEKLFF. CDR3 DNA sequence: TGCAGTGCCATAGACAGTCTGAATGAAAAACTGTTTTTT.

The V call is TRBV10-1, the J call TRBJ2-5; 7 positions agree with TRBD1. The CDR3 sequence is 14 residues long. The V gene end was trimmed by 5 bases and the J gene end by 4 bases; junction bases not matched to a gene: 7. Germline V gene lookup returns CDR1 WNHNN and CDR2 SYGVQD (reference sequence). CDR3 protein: CASSNDRVGETQYF. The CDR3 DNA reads TGCGCCAGCAGTAATGACAGGGTAGGAGAGACCCAGTACTTC.

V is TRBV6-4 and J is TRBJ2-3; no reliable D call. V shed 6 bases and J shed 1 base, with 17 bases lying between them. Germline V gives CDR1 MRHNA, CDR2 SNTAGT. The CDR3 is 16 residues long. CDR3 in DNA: TGTGCCAGCAGCCCCGAGACCAGCCTTGGCACAGATACGCAGTATTTT. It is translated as CASSPETSLGTDTQYF.

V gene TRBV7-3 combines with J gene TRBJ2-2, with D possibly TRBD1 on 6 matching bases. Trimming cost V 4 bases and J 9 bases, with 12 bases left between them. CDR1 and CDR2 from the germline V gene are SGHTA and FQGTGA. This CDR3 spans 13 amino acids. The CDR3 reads CASSSQGNRELFF. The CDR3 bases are TGTGCCAGCAGCTCACAGGGTAACCGGGAGCTGTTTTTT.

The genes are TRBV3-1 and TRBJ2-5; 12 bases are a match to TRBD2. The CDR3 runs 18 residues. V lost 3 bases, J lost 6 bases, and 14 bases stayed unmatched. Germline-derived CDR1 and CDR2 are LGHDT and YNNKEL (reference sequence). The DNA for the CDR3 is TGTGCCAGCAGCCATGAGATACGACTAGCGGGGGACCTAAAGACCCAGTACTTC. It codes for CASSHEIRLAGDLKTQYF.

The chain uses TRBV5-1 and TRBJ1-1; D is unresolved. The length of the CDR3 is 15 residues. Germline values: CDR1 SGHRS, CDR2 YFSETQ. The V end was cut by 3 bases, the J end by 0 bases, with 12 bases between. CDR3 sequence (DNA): TGCGCCAGCAGCTCCGCAGGAATCATGAACACTGAAGCTTTCTTT. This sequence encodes CASSSAGIMNTEAFF. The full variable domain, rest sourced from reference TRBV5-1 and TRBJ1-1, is KAGVTQTPRYLIKTRGQQVTLSCSPISGHRSVSWYQQTPGQGLQFLFEYFSETQRNKGNFPGRFSGRQFSNSRSEMNVSTLELGDSALYLCASSSAGIMNTEAFFGQGTRLTVV.

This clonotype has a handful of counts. DNA for the CDR3: TGCAGTGCTAGAGTCTCCGGACAGGTTATTTCACCCCTCCACTTT. Translating it yields CSARVSGQVISPLHF. The rearrangement uses TRBV20-1 and TRBJ1-6; 7 bases are shared with TRBD1. Germline V lookup: CDR1 DFQATT, CDR2 SNEGSKA (reference sequence). V lost 1 base to trimming and J lost 9 bases; unmatched junction nucleotides: 9. The CDR3 is made up of 15 amino acids.

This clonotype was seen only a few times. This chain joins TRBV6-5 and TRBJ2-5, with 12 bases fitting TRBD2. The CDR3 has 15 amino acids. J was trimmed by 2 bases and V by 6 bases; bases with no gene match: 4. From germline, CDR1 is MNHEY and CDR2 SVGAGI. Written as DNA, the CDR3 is TGTGCCAGCAGACCCCTAGCGGGGGGGCAAGAGACCCAGTACTTC. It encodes CASRPLAGGQETQYF.

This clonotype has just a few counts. CDR3 region: CSAGLAGGQGDTQYF. The CDR3 region has the DNA TGCAGCGCTGGACTAGCGGGGGGGCAGGGAGATACGCAGTATTTT. V gene TRBV29-1 combines with J gene TRBJ2-3, with 15 nucleotides matching TRBD2. The CDR3 covers 15 residues. Germline CDR1 is SQVTM and CDR2 is ANQGSEA. The V gene end was trimmed by 7 bases and the J gene end by 5 bases; junction bases not matched to a gene: 7.